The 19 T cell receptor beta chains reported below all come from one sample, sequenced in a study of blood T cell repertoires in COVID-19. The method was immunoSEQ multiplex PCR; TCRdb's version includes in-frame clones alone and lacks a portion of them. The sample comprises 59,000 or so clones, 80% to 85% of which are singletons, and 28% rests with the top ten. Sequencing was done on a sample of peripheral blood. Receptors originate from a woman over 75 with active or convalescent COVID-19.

The CDR3 nucleotides are TGTGCCAGTAGTATAACAACCGCCTACGAGCAGTACTTC. The encoded protein is CASSITTAYEQYF. This rearrangement joins TRBV19 to TRBJ2-7; D gene ambiguous. This CDR3 region has 13 residues. CDR1 is LNHDA and CDR2 is SQIVND in the germline V gene (reference sequence). V gave up 2 bases and J gave up 2 bases, with 7 bases separating them. The complete variable domain, with remaining parts taken from reference TRBV19 and TRBJ2-7, reads DGGITQSPKYLFRKEGQNVTLSCEQNLNHDAMYWYRQDPGQGLRLIYYSQIVNDFQKGDIAEGYSVSREKKESFPLTVTSAQKNPTAFYLCASSITTAYEQYFGPGTRLTVT.

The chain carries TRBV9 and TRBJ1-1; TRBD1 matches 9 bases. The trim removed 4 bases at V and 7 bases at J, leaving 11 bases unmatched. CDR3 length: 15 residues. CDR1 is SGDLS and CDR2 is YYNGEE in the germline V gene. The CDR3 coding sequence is TGTGCCAGCAGCCCTAGACAGGACAGGGGTGATGAAGCTTTCTTT. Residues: CASSPRQDRGDEAFF.

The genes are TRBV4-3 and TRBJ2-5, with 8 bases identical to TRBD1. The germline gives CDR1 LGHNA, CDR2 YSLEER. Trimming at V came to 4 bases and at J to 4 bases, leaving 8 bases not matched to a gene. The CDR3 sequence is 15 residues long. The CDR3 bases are TGCGCCAGCAGCCTCAACCCTGGACAGGGAGAGACCCAGTACTTC. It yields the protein CASSLNPGQGETQYF.

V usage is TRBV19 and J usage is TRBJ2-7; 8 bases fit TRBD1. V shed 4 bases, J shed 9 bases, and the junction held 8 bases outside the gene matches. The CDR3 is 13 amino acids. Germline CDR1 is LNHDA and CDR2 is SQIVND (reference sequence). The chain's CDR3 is CASSTTTGTGQYF. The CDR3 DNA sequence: TGTGCCAGTAGTACAACCACAGGGACAGGGCAGTACTTC.

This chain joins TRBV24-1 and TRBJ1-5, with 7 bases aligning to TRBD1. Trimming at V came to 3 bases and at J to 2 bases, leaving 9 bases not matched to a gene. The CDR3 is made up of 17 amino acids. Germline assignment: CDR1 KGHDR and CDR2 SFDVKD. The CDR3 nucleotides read TGTGCCACCAGTGATAGAGGGGGCGGCCTTGGCAATCAGCCCCAGCATTTT. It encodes CATSDRGGGLGNQPQHF.

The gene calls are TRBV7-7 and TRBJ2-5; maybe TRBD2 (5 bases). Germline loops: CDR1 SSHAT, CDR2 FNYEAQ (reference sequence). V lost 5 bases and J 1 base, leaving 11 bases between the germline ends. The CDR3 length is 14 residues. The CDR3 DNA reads TGTGCCAGCAGCAAAACTAGTACCCAAGAGACCCAGTACTTC. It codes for CASSKTSTQETQYF.

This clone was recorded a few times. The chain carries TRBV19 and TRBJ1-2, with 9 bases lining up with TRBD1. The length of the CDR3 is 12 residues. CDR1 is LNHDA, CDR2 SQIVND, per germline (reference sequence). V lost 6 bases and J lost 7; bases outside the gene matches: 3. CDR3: CASRGQGTGYTF. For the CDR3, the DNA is TGTGCCAGTAGGGGACAGGGAACTGGCTACACCTTC.

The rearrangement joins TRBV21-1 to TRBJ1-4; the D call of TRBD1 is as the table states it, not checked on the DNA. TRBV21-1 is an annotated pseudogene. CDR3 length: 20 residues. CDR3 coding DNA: TGTGCCAGCAGCAAAGCCCTTCAGGGGGACACAAAATTGGCTAATGAAAAACTGTTTTTT. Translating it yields CASSKALQGDTKLANEKLFF.

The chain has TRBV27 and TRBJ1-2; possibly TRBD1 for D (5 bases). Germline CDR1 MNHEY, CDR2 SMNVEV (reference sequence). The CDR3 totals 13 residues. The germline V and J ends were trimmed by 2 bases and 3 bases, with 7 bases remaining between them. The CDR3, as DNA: TGTGCCAGCAGTTTAGGGGGGTACTATGGCTACACCTTC. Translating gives CASSLGGYYGYTF.

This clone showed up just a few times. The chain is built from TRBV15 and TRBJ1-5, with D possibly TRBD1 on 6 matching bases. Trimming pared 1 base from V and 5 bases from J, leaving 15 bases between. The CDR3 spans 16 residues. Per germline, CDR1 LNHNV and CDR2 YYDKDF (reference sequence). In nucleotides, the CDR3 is TGTGCCACCAGCAGAGTGGCTGCGGGGGCGTATCAGCCCCAGCATTTT. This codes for CATSRVAAGAYQPQHF.

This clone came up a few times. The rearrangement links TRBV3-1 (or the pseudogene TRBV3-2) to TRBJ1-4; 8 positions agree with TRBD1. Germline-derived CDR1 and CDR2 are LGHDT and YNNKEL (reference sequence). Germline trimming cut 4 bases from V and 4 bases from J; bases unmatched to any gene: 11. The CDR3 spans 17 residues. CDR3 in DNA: TGTGCCAGCAGCCTAACTGCAGCAGGGGGCGGTAATGAAAAACTGTTTTTT. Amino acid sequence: CASSLTAAGGGNEKLFF.

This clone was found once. CDR3 DNA: TGTGCCAGCTCTCTTCCGGGACTCAGCTCCTACGAGCAGTACTTC. It specifies CASSLPGLSSYEQYF. The chain carries TRBV18 and TRBJ2-7, with D possibly matching TRBD2 (6 bases). Trimming pared 6 bases from V and 0 bases from J, leaving 15 bases between. The CDR3 is 15 amino acids. Germline assignment: CDR1 KGHSH and CDR2 LQKENI. Complete variable domain (other parts from reference TRBV18 and TRBJ2-7): NAGVMQNPRHLVRRRGQEARLRCSPMKGHSHVYWYRQLPEEGLKFMVYLQKENIIDESGMPKERFSAEFPKEGPSILRIQQVVRGDSAAYFCASSLPGLSSYEQYFGPGTRLTVT.

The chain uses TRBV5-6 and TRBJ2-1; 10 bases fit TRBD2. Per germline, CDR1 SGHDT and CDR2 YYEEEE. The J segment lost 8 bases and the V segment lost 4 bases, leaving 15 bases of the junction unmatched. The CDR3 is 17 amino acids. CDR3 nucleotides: TGTGCCAGCAGCCGTGAGGTAGCGGGGGGCCGGAGCGATGAGCAGTTCTTC. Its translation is CASSREVAGGRSDEQFF.

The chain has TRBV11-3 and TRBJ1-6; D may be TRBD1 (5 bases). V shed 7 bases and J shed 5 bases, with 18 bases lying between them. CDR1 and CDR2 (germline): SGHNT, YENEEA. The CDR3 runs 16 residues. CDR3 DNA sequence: TGTGCCAGCACCGAAGGGGAAGGGGCCAATAATTCACCCCTCCACTTT. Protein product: CASTEGEGANNSPLHF.

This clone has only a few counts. This CDR3 reads CASSQDARGLYEQYF. CDR3 sequence (DNA): TGCGCCAGCAGCCAAGACGCCAGGGGGCTATACGAGCAGTACTTC. The chain employs TRBV4-1 and TRBJ2-7, with 8 positions matching TRBD1. Germline CDR1 reads MGHRA; CDR2 reads YSYEKL. This CDR3 is built from 15 residues. Losses at the gene ends were 0 bases for V and 4 bases for J; bases not matched to a gene: 5.

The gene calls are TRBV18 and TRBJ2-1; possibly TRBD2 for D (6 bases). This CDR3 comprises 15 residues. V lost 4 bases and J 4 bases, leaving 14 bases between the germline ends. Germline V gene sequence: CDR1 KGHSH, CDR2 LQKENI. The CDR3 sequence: CASSLGSGPYNEQFF. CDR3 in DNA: TGTGCCAGCTCACTCGGTAGCGGCCCATACAATGAGCAGTTCTTC.

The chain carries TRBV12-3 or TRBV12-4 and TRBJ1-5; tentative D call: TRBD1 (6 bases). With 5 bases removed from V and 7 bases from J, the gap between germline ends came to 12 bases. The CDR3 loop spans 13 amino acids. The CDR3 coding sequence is TGTGCCAGCAGTCCTACAGGGAGCCAGCCCCAGCATTTT. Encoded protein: CASSPTGSQPQHF.

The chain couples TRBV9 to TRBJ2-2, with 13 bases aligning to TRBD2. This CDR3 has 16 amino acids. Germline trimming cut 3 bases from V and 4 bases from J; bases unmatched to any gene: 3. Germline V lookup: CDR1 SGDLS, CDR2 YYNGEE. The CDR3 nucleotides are TGTGCCAGCAGCGGGACTAGCGGGAGCCCCACCGGGGAGCTGTTTTTT. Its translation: CASSGTSGSPTGELFF.

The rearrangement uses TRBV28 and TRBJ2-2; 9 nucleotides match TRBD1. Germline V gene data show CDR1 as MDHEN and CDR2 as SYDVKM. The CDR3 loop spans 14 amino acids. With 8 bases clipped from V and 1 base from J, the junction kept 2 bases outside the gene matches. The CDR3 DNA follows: TGTGCCAGCGAGGGACAGGGGAACACCGGGGAGCTGTTTTTT. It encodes CASEGQGNTGELFF.